The 26 T cell receptor beta chains in this list originate from one sample, sequenced in a study of blood T cell repertoires in COVID-19. The method was immunoSEQ multiplex PCR; TCRdb's version includes in-frame clones alone and lacks a portion of them. The sample contains about 180,000 clones, roughly 87% of which appear only once. Sequencing input: PBMCs or T cells enriched from blood (not recorded which). These receptors were collected from a human donor with acute COVID-19. The donor label of this sample is uncertain.

A note on this clone: The junction shows a germline mismatch at one end, possibly a read error. The chain couples TRBV23-1 to TRBJ2-7, with D unresolved. TRBV23-1 is an ORF; its function is uncertain. The CDR3 sequence is 12 residues long. CDR3 in amino acids: CASSQSCRLAHF. Here the CDR3 DNA reads TGCGCCAGCAGTCAATCGTGCAGGCTGGCTCACTTC.

The rearrangement links TRBV7-8 to TRBJ1-6, with TRBD1 matching over 9 bases. This CDR3 is built from 15 residues. After removal of 1 base from V and 9 bases from J, the junction contained 4 bases not matched to a gene. The germline CDR1 and CDR2 sequences are SGHVS and FQNEAQ. CDR3 protein: CASSLVTGQGSPLHF. The CDR3 DNA sequence: TGTGCCAGCAGCTTAGTGACGGGACAGGGTTCACCCCTCCACTTT. The full variable domain, with the rest looked up from reference TRBV7-8 and TRBJ1-6, is GAGVSQSPRYKVAKRGQDVALRCDPISGHVSLFWYQQALGQGPEFLTYFQNEAQLDKSGLPSDRFFAERPEGSVSTLKIQRTQQEDSAVYLCASSLVTGQGSPLHFGNGTRLTVT.

The V gene is TRBV6-1, the J gene TRBJ1-5; weak D call: TRBD1 (5 bases). The CDR3 length is 17 residues. The germline gives CDR1 MNHNS, CDR2 SASEGT. Between the trimmed V and J ends, which lost 4 bases and 0 bases, there was a span of 16 bases. In DNA form, the CDR3 reads TGTGCCAGCAGTGGAAGGGGCAGGACGTATAGCAATCAGCCCCAGCATTTT. It translates to CASSGRGRTYSNQPQHF.

The chain has TRBV19 and TRBJ2-1; 7 bases align to TRBD2. The germline gives CDR1 LNHDA, CDR2 SQIVND (reference sequence). With 4 bases clipped from V and 6 bases from J, the junction kept 12 bases outside the gene matches. CDR3 size: 16 residues. Here the CDR3 reads CASSTLVGGVFNEQFF. The CDR3 DNA reads TGTGCCAGTAGTACCCTTGTTGGGGGGGTTTTCAATGAGCAGTTCTTC.

The gene calls are TRBV7-2 and TRBJ2-5, with D possibly being TRBD1 (6 bases). Germline CDR1 SGHTA, CDR2 FQGNSA. Trimming pared 5 bases from V and 4 bases from J, leaving 11 bases between. This CDR3 has 13 amino acids. The DNA of the CDR3 is TGTGCCAGCAGCCAGGGGCTTGGAGAGACCCAGTACTTC. Amino acid sequence: CASSQGLGETQYF.

The V call is TRBV7-2, the J call TRBJ2-1; the match to TRBD2 covers 9 bases. Germline V gives CDR1 SGHTA, CDR2 FQGNSA. There are 19 residues in the CDR3. With V trimmed by 6 bases and J by 4 bases, 19 bases remained unmatched. The CDR3 nucleotides are TGTGCCAGCAGTCCCAGGGTAGTTATCAGCGGGGGGCCTTACAATGAGCAGTTCTTC. It is translated as CASSPRVVISGGPYNEQFF.

The V gene is TRBV12-3 or TRBV12-4, the J gene TRBJ2-3; no firm D call. V lost 3 bases to trimming and J lost 3 bases, with 7 bases between them. This CDR3 has 13 residues. CDR3 sequence (DNA): TGTGCCAGCAGTTTTGACATGACAGATACGCAGTATTTT. Amino acid sequence: CASSFDMTDTQYF.

The chain employs TRBV29-1 and TRBJ1-1; no firm D call. The CDR3 runs to 10 residues. Per the germline V gene, CDR1 is SQVTM and CDR2 is ANQGSEA. V was cut by 4 bases and J by 8 bases, with 8 bases left in between. CDR3 region: CSVATVEAFF. CDR3 bases: TGCAGCGTTGCGACTGTCGAAGCTTTCTTT.

This chain connects TRBV9 to TRBJ2-7; 16 bases are shared with TRBD2. The CDR3 loop spans 17 amino acids. The germline gives CDR1 SGDLS, CDR2 YYNGEE. The J segment lost 2 bases and the V segment lost 4 bases, leaving 6 bases of the junction unmatched. The CDR3 reads CASSLGTSGGVTYEQYF. In DNA, the CDR3 is TGTGCCAGCAGCCTCGGGACTAGCGGGGGGGTCACCTACGAGCAGTACTTC. The full variable domain, rest sourced from reference TRBV9 and TRBJ2-7, is DSGVTQTPKHLITATGQRVTLRCSPRSGDLSVYWYQQSLDQGLQFLIQYYNGEERAKGNILERFSAQQFPDLHSELNLSSLELGDSALYFCASSLGTSGGVTYEQYFGPGTRLTVT.

The chain is built from TRBV15 and TRBJ2-3; TRBD1 matches 9 bases. J was trimmed by 4 bases and V by 0 bases; bases with no gene match: 5. From germline, CDR1 is LNHNV and CDR2 YYDKDF (reference sequence). The CDR3 runs 16 residues. In DNA, the CDR3 is TGTGCCACCAGCAGAGATGGGGGACAGGGCTCAGATACGCAGTATTTT. Translating it yields CATSRDGGQGSDTQYF. Variable domain in full (rest from reference TRBV15 and TRBJ2-3): DAMVIQNPRYQVTQFGKPVTLSCSQTLNHNVMYWYQQKSSQAPKLLFHYYDKDFNNEADTPDNFQSRRPNTSFCFLDIRSPGLGDTAMYLCATSRDGGQGSDTQYFGPGTRLTVL.

The rearrangement joins TRBV18 to TRBJ2-7; D is perhaps TRBD1 (5 bases). Germline CDR1 is KGHSH and CDR2 is LQKENI. Trimming left V 5 bases short and J 10 bases short, with 12 bases between. The CDR3 is made up of 11 amino acids. The CDR3 bases are TGTGCCAGCTCAGACAGCTACGGCCAGTACTTC. It codes for CASSDSYGQYF.

The chain links TRBV5-1 to TRBJ2-3; 12 bases match TRBD2. V was pared by 4 bases and J by 3 bases, with 3 bases of the junction left unmatched. The CDR3 consists of 15 residues. Per the germline V gene, CDR1 is SGHRS and CDR2 is YFSETQ. Here the CDR3 DNA reads TGCGCCAGCAGCCCCGGACTAGCGGGGACAGATACGCAGTATTTT. Protein: CASSPGLAGTDTQYF. Based on the CDR3 plus reference TRBV5-1 and TRBJ2-3, the full variable domain is KAGVTQTPRYLIKTRGQQVTLSCSPISGHRSVSWYQQTPGQGLQFLFEYFSETQRNKGNFPGRFSGRQFSNSRSEMNVSTLELGDSALYLCASSPGLAGTDTQYFGPGTRLTVL.

V is TRBV19 and J is TRBJ1-1, with TRBD1 identical over 7 bases. CDR1 and CDR2 from the germline V gene are LNHDA and SQIVND (reference sequence). This CDR3 spans 14 amino acids. V gave up 3 bases and J gave up 3 bases; unmatched junction bases: 4. CDR3 in DNA: TGTGCCAGTAGTATGCAGGGGGGATACACTGAAGCTTTCTTT. It specifies CASSMQGGYTEAFF.

The genes are TRBV7-2 and TRBJ2-3; no definite D call. V lost 5 bases to trimming and J lost 0 bases, with 9 bases between them. This CDR3 has 14 amino acids. Per the germline V gene, CDR1 is SGHTA and CDR2 is FQGNSA. The CDR3 protein is CASSTVLSTDTQYF. For the CDR3, the DNA is TGTGCCAGCAGCACGGTTCTCAGCACAGATACGCAGTATTTT.

Here the CDR3 DNA reads TGTGCCAGCAGCACGGGACAGGGGCTGGGTGGGCCCCAGCATTTT. Translating it yields CASSTGQGLGGPQHF. The rearrangement uses TRBV7-9 and TRBJ1-5; 10 bases match TRBD1. The V and J ends lost 5 bases and 9 bases, in that order; junction bases with no gene match: 10. The CDR3 runs to 15 residues. The V gene's germline CDR1 is SEHNR and CDR2 FQNEAQ (reference sequence).

The chain couples TRBV19 to TRBJ1-1; 11 bases match TRBD1. This CDR3 has 15 residues. Trimming took 4 bases from V and 1 from J; bases not matched to a gene: 2. Germline CDR1 LNHDA, CDR2 SQIVND (reference sequence). The CDR3 nucleotides are TGTGCCAGTAGTAGCGGACAGGGGGCGAACACTGAAGCTTTCTTT. This encodes CASSSGQGANTEAFF.

This clone was counted only a few times. The gene calls are TRBV18 and TRBJ2-5, with 9 bases fitting TRBD2. V lost 9 bases and J lost 5; bases outside the gene matches: 13. The germline V gene encodes CDR1 KGHSH and CDR2 LQKENI. This CDR3 contains 15 residues. This CDR3 is CASAGGIGGTETQYF. CDR3 nucleotides: TGTGCCAGTGCGGGAGGGATCGGCGGTACGGAGACCCAGTACTTC. Supplemented by reference TRBV18 and TRBJ2-5, the full variable domain reads NAGVMQNPRHLVRRRGQEARLRCSPMKGHSHVYWYRQLPEEGLKFMVYLQKENIIDESGMPKERFSAEFPKEGPSILRIQQVVRGDSAAYFCASAGGIGGTETQYFGPGTRLLVL.

The rearrangement uses TRBV21-1 and TRBJ1-2; TRBD1, as called in the table, went unchecked against the DNA. TRBV21-1 is classified as a pseudogene. This CDR3 is built from 13 residues. CDR3 amino acids: CAPNRGLGYGYTF. CDR3 DNA: TGTGCCCCAAACAGGGGGCTGGGCTATGGCTACACCTTC.

The chain links TRBV2 to TRBJ1-2; 7 bases fit TRBD1. Unmatched junction bases numbered 8, after V lost 3 bases and J lost 4 bases. The germline V gene encodes CDR1 SNHLY and CDR2 FYNNEI. The CDR3 has 15 amino acids. The CDR3 nucleotides are TGTGCCAGCAGTGAGGAACAGGGGACACCCTATGGCTACACCTTC. Translating gives CASSEEQGTPYGYTF.

This clone has a handful of counts. J is TRBJ1-2 and V is TRBV7-2; TRBD1 is a possible D gene (6 bases). The CDR3 loop spans 16 amino acids. V was trimmed by 1 base and J by 5 bases, leaving 17 bases between them. Germline V gene data show CDR1 as SGHTA and CDR2 as FQGNSA. CDR3 amino acids: CASSLGGGRVGYGYTF. CDR3 nucleotides: TGTGCCAGCAGCTTAGGGGGGGGCCGAGTCGGATATGGCTACACCTTC.

The gene calls are TRBV7-3 and TRBJ1-1, with unresolved D. Germline CDR1 reads SGHTA; CDR2 reads FQGTGA. The CDR3 has 14 amino acids. V lost 1 base and J lost 0, with 6 bases in between. CDR3 region: CASSLRPVNTEAFF. The CDR3 coding sequence is TGTGCCAGCAGCTTAAGGCCTGTGAACACTGAAGCTTTCTTT.

The gene calls are TRBV5-1 and TRBJ1-5, with a possible D match to TRBD1 (5 bases). V lost 4 bases and J lost 3, with 14 bases in between. From germline, CDR1 is SGHRS and CDR2 YFSETQ. CDR3 length: 15 amino acids. For the CDR3, the DNA is TGCGCCAGCAGCCCCACAGGAGGGGACAATCAGCCCCAGCATTTT. Translation gives CASSPTGGDNQPQHF.

The chain has TRBV28 and TRBJ1-1; 9 bases match TRBD1. CDR3 length: 17 amino acids. V dropped 3 bases and J dropped 3; count of bases not matched to a gene: 11. The germline CDR1 and CDR2 sequences are MDHEN and SYDVKM. CDR3 in DNA: TGTGCCAGCAGTTTTACGGGCTTAGGGACAGGGTACACTGAAGCTTTCTTT. It codes for CASSFTGLGTGYTEAFF.

The rearrangement joins TRBV5-4 to TRBJ1-1; possibly TRBD1 for D (6 bases). Trimming removed 4 bases from V and 1 base from J, with 11 bases in between. This CDR3 has 14 residues. Per the germline V gene, CDR1 is SGHNT and CDR2 is YYREEE (reference sequence). This CDR3 reads CASSPQTGNTEAFF. The CDR3 bases are TGTGCCAGCAGCCCACAGACAGGGAACACTGAAGCTTTCTTT.

This clone came up once. This rearrangement joins TRBV5-1 to TRBJ1-1, with D possibly TRBD1 on 6 matching bases. CDR1 and CDR2 (germline): SGHRS, YFSETQ. CDR3 size: 13 residues. Trimming shortened V by 7 bases and J by 6 bases, and 16 bases separated the two germline ends. The CDR3 is CASRDMSGAEAFF. Written as DNA, the CDR3 is TGCGCCAGCCGGGACATGAGCGGGGCTGAAGCTTTCTTT.

The V and J genes are TRBV24-1 and TRBJ1-5; 7 bases map to TRBD1. Germline V gene data show CDR1 as KGHDR and CDR2 as SFDVKD. The CDR3 is 16 amino acids. V dropped 4 bases and J dropped 0; count of bases not matched to a gene: 5. This chain's CDR3 is CATSDPGTDSNQPQHF. The CDR3 nucleotides are TGTGCCACCAGTGACCCCGGGACAGATAGCAATCAGCCCCAGCATTTT.